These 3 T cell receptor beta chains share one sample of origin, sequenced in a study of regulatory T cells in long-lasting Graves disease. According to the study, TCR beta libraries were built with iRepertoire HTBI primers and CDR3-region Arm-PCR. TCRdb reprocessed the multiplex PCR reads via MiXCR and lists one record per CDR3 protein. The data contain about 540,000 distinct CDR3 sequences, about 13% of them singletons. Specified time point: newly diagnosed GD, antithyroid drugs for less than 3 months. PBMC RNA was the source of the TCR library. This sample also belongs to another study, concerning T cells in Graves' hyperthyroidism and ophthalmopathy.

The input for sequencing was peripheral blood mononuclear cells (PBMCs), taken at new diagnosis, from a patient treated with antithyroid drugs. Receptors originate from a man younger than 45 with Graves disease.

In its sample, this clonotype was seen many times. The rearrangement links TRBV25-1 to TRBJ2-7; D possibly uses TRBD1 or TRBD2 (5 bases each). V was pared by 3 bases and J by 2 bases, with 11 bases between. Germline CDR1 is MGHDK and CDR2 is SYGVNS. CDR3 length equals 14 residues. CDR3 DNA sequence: TGTGCCAGCAGTGATAGGGACGCCACCTACGAGCAGTACTTC. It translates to CASSDRDATYEQYF.

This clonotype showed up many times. CDR3 sequence (DNA): TGTGCCAGCAGCCTTCGGACTAGCGGGAGCGGGTACGAGCAGTACTTC. Its translation: CASSLRTSGSGYEQYF. The rearrangement joins TRBV11-2 to TRBJ2-7; 13 bases fit TRBD2. J lost 4 bases, V lost 5 bases, and 8 bases had no gene match. Germline V gene lookup returns CDR1 SGHAT and CDR2 FQNNGV. This CDR3 region has 16 residues. Variable domain in full (rest from reference TRBV11-2 and TRBJ2-7): EAGVAQSPRYKIIEKRQSVAFWCNPISGHATLYWYQQILGQGPKLLIQFQNNGVVDDSQLPKDRFSAERLKGVDSTLKIQPAKLEDSAVYLCASSLRTSGSGYEQYFGPGTRLTVT.

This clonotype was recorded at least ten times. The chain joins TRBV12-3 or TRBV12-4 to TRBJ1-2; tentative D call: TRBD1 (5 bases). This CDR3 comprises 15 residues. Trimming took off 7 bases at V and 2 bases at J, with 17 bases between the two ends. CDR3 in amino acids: CASNPPGPGNYGYTF. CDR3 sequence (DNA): TGTGCCAGCAATCCTCCAGGGCCCGGAAACTATGGCTACACCTTC.